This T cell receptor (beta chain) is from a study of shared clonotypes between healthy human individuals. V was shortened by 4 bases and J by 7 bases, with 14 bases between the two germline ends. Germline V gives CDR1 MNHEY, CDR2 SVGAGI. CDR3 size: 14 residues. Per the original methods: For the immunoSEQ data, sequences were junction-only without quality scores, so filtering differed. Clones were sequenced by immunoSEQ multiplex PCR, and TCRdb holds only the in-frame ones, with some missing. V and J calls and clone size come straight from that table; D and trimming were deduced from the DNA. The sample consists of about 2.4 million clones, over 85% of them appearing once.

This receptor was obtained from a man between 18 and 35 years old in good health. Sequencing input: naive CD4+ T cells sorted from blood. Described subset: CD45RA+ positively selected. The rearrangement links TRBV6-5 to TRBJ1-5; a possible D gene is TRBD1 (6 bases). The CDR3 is CASSSVPGGQPQHF. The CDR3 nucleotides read TGTGCCAGCAGTTCCGTCCCGGGGGGCCAGCCCCAGCATTTT.